The 27 T cell receptor beta chains in this list originate from one sample, sequenced in a study of T cell responses to AZD1222 COVID-19 vaccine. TCRdb's copy holds only in-frame clones and misses some; the assay was immunoSEQ multiplex PCR. The data hold 150,000 to 180,000 clones, with 90% observed a single time. This specimen consisted of peripheral blood, obtained on day 0 of AZD1222 vaccination. These receptors all stem from an adult in good health.

This chain connects TRBV7-9 to TRBJ2-5; a weak D match, TRBD2 (6 bases). The CDR3 covers 15 residues. V dropped 3 bases and J dropped 3 bases, with 14 bases sitting between them. From germline, CDR1 is SEHNR and CDR2 FQNEAQ (reference sequence). The CDR3 DNA reads as TGTGCCAGCAGCTTTCAAGGGGTAGCGGAAGAGACCCAGTACTTC. It codes for CASSFQGVAEETQYF.

V usage is TRBV4-1 and J usage is TRBJ2-7; 10 bases fit TRBD2. Germline V gene data show CDR1 as MGHRA and CDR2 as YSYEKL. The CDR3 consists of 17 residues. Trimming at V came to 0 bases and at J to 4 bases, leaving 9 bases not matched to a gene. CDR3 residues: CASSQDPLAGGVYEQYF. The DNA for the CDR3 is TGCGCCAGCAGCCAAGACCCCTTAGCGGGAGGCGTTTACGAGCAGTACTTC.

The rearrangement uses TRBV28 and TRBJ1-5; 9 bases are a match to TRBD1. Trimming at V came to 2 bases and at J to 2 bases, leaving 4 bases not matched to a gene. CDR3 length: 16 amino acids. The germline CDR1 and CDR2 sequences are MDHEN and SYDVKM. The CDR3 sequence: CASSLPGDRGNQPQHF. In nucleotides, the CDR3 is TGTGCCAGCAGTTTACCGGGGGACAGGGGCAATCAGCCCCAGCATTTT. Filled out from reference TRBV28 and TRBJ1-5, the complete variable domain reads DVKVTQSSRYLVKRTGEKVFLECVQDMDHENMFWYRQDPGLGLRLIYFSYDVKMKEKGDIPEGYSVSREKKERFSLILESASTNQTSMYLCASSLPGDRGNQPQHFGDGTRLSIL.

The table lists this clone with a count of one. The chain has TRBV4-3 and TRBJ2-1; D may be TRBD1 (6 bases). Germline CDR1 is LGHNA and CDR2 is YSLEER. CDR3 length: 15 amino acids. V shed 4 bases and J shed 4 bases, with 14 bases lying between them. The CDR3 coding sequence is TGCGCCAGCAGCCCAACAGGGTCGGCATACAATGAGCAGTTCTTC. Its protein is CASSPTGSAYNEQFF.

This chain links TRBV28 with TRBJ1-5; no clear D gene. Germline V gene data show CDR1 as MDHEN and CDR2 as SYDVKM. V lost 1 base and J lost 4, with 11 bases in between. This CDR3 is 15 amino acids long. The CDR3 DNA reads as TGTGCCAGCAGTTTATCTGGGGTCGGGAATCAGCCCCAGCATTTT. Protein sequence: CASSLSGVGNQPQHF.

V gene TRBV7-2 combines with J gene TRBJ1-2; 7 nucleotides agree with TRBD1. Germline V gene data show CDR1 as SGHTA and CDR2 as FQGNSA. The length of the CDR3 is 17 residues. With V trimmed by 1 base and J by 7 bases, 15 bases remained unmatched. CDR3 amino acids: CASSLGGLEGAQTGYTF. The CDR3 coding sequence is TGTGCCAGCAGCTTAGGGGGATTGGAGGGGGCGCAGACTGGCTACACCTTC.

This clone showed up just a few times. The rearrangement uses TRBV7-3 and TRBJ2-2; tentatively, D is TRBD2 (6 bases). The V gene's germline CDR1 is SGHTA and CDR2 FQGTGA. V was clipped by 5 bases and J by 2 bases, with 12 bases between them. The CDR3 is 15 residues long. The CDR3 DNA follows: TGTGCCAGCAGCCTTAGCGGCATTAACACCGGGGAGCTGTTTTTT. It translates to CASSLSGINTGELFF.

V and J are TRBV27 and TRBJ1-1; D remains unclear. The CDR3 runs 13 residues. Germline V lookup: CDR1 MNHEY, CDR2 SMNVEV (reference sequence). Trimming stripped 8 bases from V and 0 bases from J, with 10 bases between. The DNA for the CDR3 is TGTGCCAGCTCCCGAAATTTGAACACTGAAGCTTTCTTT. Residues: CASSRNLNTEAFF.

This clone was detected once. This chain uses TRBV9 with TRBJ1-4, with 7 bases identical to TRBD1. CDR1 SGDLS and CDR2 YYNGEE come from the germline V gene. This CDR3 spans 16 amino acids. The V gene end was trimmed by 3 bases and the J gene end by 0 bases; junction bases not matched to a gene: 5. CDR3 in amino acids: CASSADRSPTNEKLFF. CDR3 DNA: TGTGCCAGCAGCGCGGACAGGAGTCCAACTAATGAAAAACTGTTTTTT.

The chain employs TRBV18 and TRBJ2-4; D is uncertain. The V end was cut by 3 bases, the J end by 4 bases, with 7 bases between. Germline lookup yields CDR1 KGHSH and CDR2 LQKENI. The CDR3 has 13 amino acids. As DNA, the CDR3 is TGTGCCAGCTCACCTCACGAGAAAAACATTCAGTACTTC. It yields the protein CASSPHEKNIQYF.

The chain combines TRBV5-1 with TRBJ1-2; D might be TRBD1 (6 bases). Trimming stripped 0 bases from V and 6 bases from J, with 18 bases between. The CDR3 extends over 16 amino acids. Germline CDR1 is SGHRS and CDR2 is YFSETQ. CDR3 bases: TGCGCCAGCAGCTTGGACCGGACGCGAAGGGGGGATGGCTACACCTTC. Translation gives CASSLDRTRRGDGYTF.

The V call is TRBV13, the J call TRBJ1-2, with TRBD1 identical over 9 bases. The CDR3 covers 14 residues. Trimming at V came to 6 bases and at J to 13 bases, leaving 15 bases not matched to a gene. In germline, CDR1 is PRHDT, CDR2 FYEKMQ (reference sequence). This chain's CDR3 is CASRPGQGGSPGTF. The CDR3 DNA follows: TGTGCCAGCAGACCGGGACAGGGAGGATCGCCTGGCACCTTC.

V is TRBV27 and J is TRBJ2-2, with D hard to call. The CDR3 consists of 12 residues. The germline V and J ends were trimmed by 5 bases and 1 base, with 2 bases remaining between them. Germline V CDR1 and CDR2: MNHEY, SMNVEV (reference sequence). The CDR3 is CASSRNTGELFF. The CDR3 DNA follows: TGTGCCAGCAGTAGGAACACCGGGGAGCTGTTTTTT.

The rearrangement links TRBV7-2 to TRBJ1-5, with 9 bases identical to TRBD1. Germline lookup yields CDR1 SGHTA and CDR2 FQGNSA. After removal of 2 bases from V and 16 bases from J, the junction contained 15 bases not matched to a gene. The CDR3 has 15 amino acids. Here the CDR3 reads CASSLNPGQGFKAHF. Here the CDR3 DNA reads TGTGCCAGCAGCTTAAACCCGGGACAGGGTTTTAAAGCACATTTT.

For the CDR3, the DNA is TGTGCCAGCAGTTCCGGGACAGGGGGTTTCACTGAAGCTTTCTTT. It codes for CASSSGTGGFTEAFF. The chain couples TRBV27 to TRBJ1-1; 11 positions agree with TRBD1. V lost 4 bases to trimming and J lost 4 bases; unmatched junction nucleotides: 5. The CDR3 is made up of 15 amino acids. CDR1 is MNHEY and CDR2 is SMNVEV in the germline V gene (reference sequence).

The V and J genes are TRBV2 and TRBJ2-1; D is possibly TRBD1 (6 bases). This CDR3 comprises 13 residues. Trimming left V 6 bases short and J 3 bases short, with 9 bases between. Germline CDR1 and CDR2: SNHLY and FYNNEI. CDR3 bases: TGTGCCAGCAGCGCGGACAGCTACAATGAGCAGTTCTTC. Its translation: CASSADSYNEQFF.

CDR3 DNA: TGTGCCAGTACCAACTGGGCTTTGGAAGGGGAGCTGTTTTTT. It codes for CASTNWALEGELFF. V is TRBV19 and J is TRBJ2-2; the D is unclear. V was cut by 7 bases and J by 8 bases, with 17 bases left in between. Germline V gives CDR1 LNHDA, CDR2 SQIVND (reference sequence). There are 14 residues in the CDR3.

The J gene is TRBJ1-2, the V gene TRBV21-1. TRBV21-1 is given as a pseudogene. The CDR3 loop spans 13 amino acids. The CDR3 coding sequence is TGTGCCAGCAGCTTCGGCGGGTTCGATGGCTACACCTTC. Protein product: CASSFGGFDGYTF.

The gene calls are TRBV5-1 and TRBJ1-6; the match to TRBD1 covers 8 bases. This CDR3 is 15 amino acids long. V lost 4 bases and J lost 10; bases outside the gene matches: 10. Germline loops: CDR1 SGHRS, CDR2 YFSETQ. CDR3 sequence: CASSGGQGEYSPLHF. In nucleotides, the CDR3 is TGCGCCAGCAGCGGAGGACAGGGAGAATACTCACCCCTCCACTTT.

The chain uses TRBV11-1 and TRBJ2-1; no clear D. Germline values: CDR1 SGHAT, CDR2 FQDESV (reference sequence). Trimming removed 5 bases from V and 0 bases from J, with 14 bases in between. This CDR3 spans 16 amino acids. The CDR3 loop reads CASSQHEVSSYNEQFF. CDR3 bases: TGTGCCAGCAGCCAGCACGAGGTTTCCTCCTACAATGAGCAGTTCTTC. Using reference TRBV11-1 and TRBJ2-1 for the parts outside the CDR3, the full variable domain is EAEVAQSPRYKITEKSQAVAFWCDPISGHATLYWYRQILGQGPELLVQFQDESVVDDSQLPKDRFSAERLKGVDSTLKIQPAELGDSAMYLCASSQHEVSSYNEQFFGPGTRLTVL.

The chain couples TRBV5-6 to TRBJ1-3; 9 bases fit TRBD1. J was trimmed by 2 bases and V by 0 bases; bases with no gene match: 3. The CDR3 covers 16 residues. The V gene's germline CDR1 is SGHDT and CDR2 YYEEEE. The CDR3 reads CASSLAYRGPGNTIYF. The CDR3 DNA reads as TGTGCCAGCAGCTTGGCTTACAGGGGGCCTGGAAACACCATATATTTT.

The chain recombines TRBV7-2 with TRBJ2-1, with 11 bases matching TRBD2. Germline V gives CDR1 SGHTA, CDR2 FQGNSA. The junction had 10 bases not matched to a gene; V was cut back by 3 bases and J by 9 bases. This CDR3 is built from 16 residues. CDR3: CASSFSTSGSLGEQFF. DNA of the CDR3: TGTGCCAGCAGCTTTTCCACTAGCGGGAGTCTCGGTGAGCAGTTCTTC.

This chain connects TRBV7-2 to TRBJ2-1; D perhaps matches TRBD2 (5 bases). Germline CDR1 is SGHTA and CDR2 is FQGNSA. CDR3 size: 15 residues. With 1 base removed from V and 5 bases from J, the gap between germline ends came to 12 bases. DNA of the CDR3: TGTGCCAGCAGCTTAGTCGGAGGTCCAAACAATGAGCAGTTCTTC. This sequence encodes CASSLVGGPNNEQFF.

This clone was detected once. The CDR3 region is CASIITGGGNSPLHF. Written as DNA, the CDR3 is TGTGCCAGCATTATAACGGGGGGGGGTAATTCACCCCTCCACTTT. This rearrangement joins TRBV27 to TRBJ1-6, with a weak D call TRBD1 (5 bases). V lost 7 bases to trimming and J lost 6 bases, with 16 bases between them. This CDR3 region has 15 residues. Per germline, CDR1 MNHEY and CDR2 SMNVEV (reference sequence).

The genes are TRBV15 and TRBJ1-5; the D gene is possibly TRBD1 (6 bases). Germline V gene lookup returns CDR1 LNHNV and CDR2 YYDKDF (reference sequence). V was clipped by 0 bases and J by 2 bases, with 17 bases between them. This CDR3 region has 18 residues. In DNA, the CDR3 is TGTGCCACCAGCAGAGATCGGGTTGAAGGACAGCGCAATCAGCCCCAGCATTTT. It codes for CATSRDRVEGQRNQPQHF.

Concerning this clone itself: A junction boundary mismatches the germline segment, possibly from a read error. This chain joins TRBV7-9 and TRBJ1-1; 8 nucleotides agree with TRBD1. The CDR3 contains 14 residues. CDR1 is SEHNR and CDR2 is FQNEAQ in the germline V gene (reference sequence). In DNA form, the CDR3 reads TGTGCCAGCAGCTTAAGTGAGGCCCGGGACAGGCGTCTCTTT. This codes for CASSLSEARDRRLF.

The J gene is TRBJ2-1, the V gene TRBV2, with D possibly matching TRBD1 (6 bases). The germline V gene has CDR1 SNHLY and CDR2 FYNNEI. The CDR3 is 13 residues long. V was pared by 10 bases and J by 2 bases, with 12 bases between. The CDR3 protein is CANARTAYNEQFF. The CDR3 DNA reads as TGTGCCAACGCACGGACAGCCTACAATGAGCAGTTCTTC. Supplemented by reference TRBV2 and TRBJ2-1, the full variable domain reads EPEVTQTPSHQVTQMGQEVILRCVPISNHLYFYWYRQILGQKVEFLVSFYNNEISEKSEIFDDQFSVERPDGSNFTLKIRSTKLEDSAMYFCANARTAYNEQFFGPGTRLTVL.